Following are 19 T cell receptor beta chains from one sample sequenced in a study of blood T cell repertoires in COVID-19. Assay used: immunoSEQ multiplex PCR; TCRdb lists only in-frame clones, some missing. The sample carries 150,000 to 200,000 clones, around three quarters recorded once. Sequences were obtained from PBMCs or T cells enriched from blood (not recorded which). Source of these receptors: a woman aged 45 to 65 with acute COVID-19.

This clone was found a few times. The chain couples TRBV7-8 to TRBJ2-2, with 7 bases aligning to TRBD1. In germline, CDR1 is SGHVS, CDR2 FQNEAQ. The length of the CDR3 is 16 residues. The ends lost 8 bases at V and 3 bases at J; junction bases unmatched: 12. As DNA, the CDR3 is TGTGCCAGCTTCACCCAGGGGCAGGGGGACACCGGGGAGCTGTTTTTT. Translating gives CASFTQGQGDTGELFF.

The genes are TRBV6-5 and TRBJ1-6; perhaps TRBD1 as D (5 bases). CDR1 is MNHEY and CDR2 is SVGAGI in the germline V gene. CDR3 size: 13 residues. V lost 7 bases and J 7 bases, leaving 11 bases between the germline ends. This chain's CDR3 is CASMRGVNSPLHF. DNA of the CDR3: TGTGCCAGCATGCGGGGGGTGAATTCACCCCTCCACTTT.

The chain is built from TRBV11-2 and TRBJ1-4; D not certain. CDR3 length: 15 residues. Germline V gene sequence: CDR1 SGHAT, CDR2 FQNNGV. V was shortened by 0 bases and J by 5 bases, with 10 bases between the two germline ends. As DNA, the CDR3 is TGTGCCAGCAGCTTAGAAAGACGGGTGAATGAAAAACTGTTTTTT. This encodes CASSLERRVNEKLFF.

The V and J genes are TRBV5-6 and TRBJ2-3; D is undetermined. Germline-derived CDR1 and CDR2 are SGHDT and YYEEEE. Deletions cut 1 base from V and 0 bases from J, with 9 bases between. The length of the CDR3 is 15 residues. CDR3 nucleotide sequence: TGTGCCAGCAGCTTGTATTCTAGAAGCACAGATACGCAGTATTTT. Its protein is CASSLYSRSTDTQYF.

The chain couples TRBV24-1 to TRBJ2-2; D possibly corresponds to TRBD1 (8 bases). Germline values: CDR1 KGHDR, CDR2 SFDVKD. The CDR3 consists of 17 residues. V was pared by 1 base and J by 6 bases, with 17 bases between. This CDR3 is CATSDFAGQGGAGELFF. CDR3 in DNA: TGTGCCACCAGTGATTTCGCAGGACAGGGAGGGGCCGGGGAGCTGTTTTTT.

The gene calls are TRBV18 and TRBJ1-1; TRBD1 is a possible D gene (6 bases). In germline, CDR1 is KGHSH, CDR2 LQKENI. The CDR3 sequence is 15 residues long. Trimming left V 2 bases short and J 4 bases short, with 14 bases between. The CDR3 sequence: CASSPFDRTFTEAFF. CDR3 DNA sequence: TGTGCCAGCTCACCATTCGACAGGACATTCACTGAAGCTTTCTTT.

This clone was detected only a few times. The gene calls are TRBV6-5 and TRBJ1-1; D ambiguous. There are 14 residues in the CDR3. Germline CDR1 is MNHEY and CDR2 is SVGAGI. Deletions cut 7 bases from V and 4 bases from J, with 16 bases between. The chain's CDR3 is CASKQTGYGTEAFF. In DNA form, the CDR3 reads TGTGCCAGCAAGCAAACGGGTTACGGCACTGAAGCTTTCTTT.

The rearrangement joins TRBV9 to TRBJ2-1; 8 bases align to TRBD1. Per the germline V gene, CDR1 is SGDLS and CDR2 is YYNGEE. CDR3 length: 15 amino acids. J was trimmed by 7 bases and V by 4 bases; bases with no gene match: 10. The CDR3 protein is CASSPRTGKKNEQFF. For the CDR3, the DNA is TGTGCCAGCAGCCCCCGGACAGGGAAGAAGAATGAGCAGTTCTTC.

This chain uses TRBV27 with TRBJ2-7; no reliable D call. The CDR3 extends over 12 amino acids. Germline-derived CDR1 and CDR2 are MNHEY and SMNVEV (reference sequence). V was trimmed by 6 bases and J by 6 bases, leaving 12 bases between them. The DNA for the CDR3 is TGTGCCAGCAGATCTCTTGGGCTCGAGCAGTACGTC. Protein product: CASRSLGLEQYV.

This rearrangement joins TRBV10-3 to TRBJ1-3; D might be TRBD1 (5 bases). Deletions cut 6 bases from V and 2 bases from J, with 17 bases between. CDR3 length: 16 residues. Germline lookup yields CDR1 ENHRY and CDR2 SYGVKD. This chain's CDR3 is CAIRGEGLRTGNTIYF. The DNA of the CDR3 is TGTGCCATCAGGGGGGAGGGTTTGAGGACTGGAAACACCATATATTTT.

This clone was seen just once. The rearrangement joins TRBV3-1 (or the pseudogene TRBV3-2) to TRBJ1-4, with TRBD1 as a possible D gene (6 bases). Germline V lookup: CDR1 LGHDT, CDR2 YNNKEL (reference sequence). The CDR3 is made up of 13 amino acids. Trimming took 3 bases from V and 11 from J, leaving 13 bases between them. The CDR3 sequence: CASSQKGGDKLFF. CDR3 sequence (DNA): TGTGCCAGCAGCCAGAAGGGGGGGGATAAACTGTTTTTT.

CDR3 residues: CASSQSKGLTGGYGYTF. The CDR3 DNA is TGTGCCAGCTCACAGAGCAAGGGTTTGACAGGAGGCTATGGCTACACCTTC. The V call is TRBV18, the J call TRBJ1-2; D is possibly TRBD1 (6 bases). Germline CDR1 reads KGHSH; CDR2 reads LQKENI. V gave up 4 bases and J gave up 4 bases, with 22 bases separating them. The CDR3 is 17 residues long.

The chain carries TRBV29-1 and TRBJ2-5; 11 nucleotides agree with TRBD2. With 1 base clipped from V and 2 bases from J, the junction kept 15 bases outside the gene matches. The CDR3 length is 19 residues. CDR1 is SQVTM, CDR2 ANQGSEA, per germline. CDR3 nucleotides: TGCAGCGTTGAAGTGGGGATACTAGCGGGGGCCGGACAACAAGAGACCCAGTACTTC. Protein: CSVEVGILAGAGQQETQYF.

The V gene is TRBV19, the J gene TRBJ1-3; 7 bases line up with TRBD1. Germline CDR1 and CDR2: LNHDA and SQIVND (reference sequence). The CDR3 is made up of 15 amino acids. Trimming cost V 5 bases and J 2 bases; bases outside gene matches: 6. CDR3 DNA sequence: TGTGCCAGTAGTCCTCCGACAGGGACTGGAAACACCATATATTTT. Translating gives CASSPPTGTGNTIYF.

This clone was recorded a few times. Different DNA sequences within this sample yield the same CDR3. The chain is built from TRBV6-5 and TRBJ1-1, with D possibly being TRBD1 (5 bases). V shed 0 bases and J shed 4 bases, with 9 bases lying between them. CDR1 and CDR2 (germline): MNHEY, SVGAGI. The CDR3 spans 14 residues. The CDR3 DNA reads as TGTGCCAGCAGTTACTCGACCGGGGGCACTGAAGCTTTCTTT. Its translation: CASSYSTGGTEAFF.

CDR3 DNA sequence: TGTGCCAGCAGCTCATCCGGGACAGGAGGCTCTGGGGCCAACGTCCTGACTTTC. Translating it yields CASSSSGTGGSGANVLTF. The V call is TRBV7-9, the J call TRBJ2-6; 8 bases are shared with TRBD1. Germline V gene lookup returns CDR1 SEHNR and CDR2 FQNEAQ (reference sequence). The CDR3 is 18 amino acids. V shed 4 bases, J shed 0 bases, and the junction held 8 bases outside the gene matches.

This clone was counted between two and nine times. The chain is built from TRBV7-2 and TRBJ1-4; tentatively, D is TRBD1 (5 bases). With 3 bases removed from V and 7 bases from J, the gap between germline ends came to 18 bases. CDR1 SGHTA and CDR2 FQGNSA come from the germline V gene. The CDR3 contains 16 residues. The CDR3 bases are TGTGCCAGCAGCTTTTCAGGGCGCTACAACCCTGAAAAACTGTTTTTT. It is translated as CASSFSGRYNPEKLFF.

This chain joins TRBV19 and TRBJ2-1; the match to TRBD1 covers 8 bases. Unmatched junction bases numbered 22, after V lost 11 bases and J lost 16 bases. Per germline, CDR1 LNHDA and CDR2 SQIVND (reference sequence). CDR3 size: 14 residues. CDR3 DNA: TGTGCCTCCCGCTCGGCGGGACAGGAGTCGTCCGCTTTCTTC. It is translated as CASRSAGQESSAFF.

The CDR3 bases are TGTGCCAGCAGCCAAACCCGGGACACCCGCACAGATACGCAGTATTTT. Its translation: CASSQTRDTRTDTQYF. The rearrangement links TRBV14 to TRBJ2-3, with D tentatively TRBD1 (6 bases). Germline assignment: CDR1 SGHDN and CDR2 FVKESK. The CDR3 sequence is 16 residues long. Deletions cut 2 bases from V and 1 base from J, with 13 bases between.